The 17 T cell receptor beta chains in this list originate from one sample, sequenced in a study of graft-versus-host responses after intestinal transplantation. Antigens of these TCRs are unknown. Only in-frame clones appear in the TCRdb table, and some are missing; sequencing was by immunoSEQ multiplex PCR. The data contain over 45,000 clones, about 90% of them singletons. This specimen consisted of unstimulated CD4+ T cells sorted from spleen or lymph node cells, obtained before transplant. The receptors originated from a human donor who was the organ donor for an intestinal transplant.

With respect to this clone: Additional DNA sequences in this sample encode the identical CDR3. The gene calls are TRBV11-2 and TRBJ1-2, with D maybe TRBD1 (5 bases). The germline CDR1 and CDR2 sequences are SGHAT and FQNNGV. With 3 bases removed from V and 4 bases from J, the gap between germline ends came to 9 bases. The CDR3 contains 13 residues. The CDR3 is CASSFPGGYGYTF. CDR3 nucleotide sequence: TGTGCCAGCAGCTTTCCGGGGGGCTATGGCTACACCTTC.

This chain connects TRBV28 to TRBJ1-2; 10 positions agree with TRBD1. CDR1 is MDHEN and CDR2 is SYDVKM in the germline V gene. The ends lost 7 bases at V and 5 bases at J; junction bases unmatched: 22. The CDR3 runs 19 residues. This chain's CDR3 is CASTTTPGTGEQSGYGYTF. CDR3 DNA: TGTGCCAGCACCACAACCCCGGGGACAGGGGAACAATCGGGATATGGCTACACCTTC.

The V gene is TRBV10-3, the J gene TRBJ1-2, with D perhaps TRBD1 (6 bases). This CDR3 spans 14 amino acids. Germline loops: CDR1 ENHRY, CDR2 SYGVKD. Trimming shortened V by 11 bases and J by 5 bases, and 21 bases separated the two germline ends. In DNA, the CDR3 is TGTGCCTCCCGACCAGGGGCCGATCCTTATGGCTACACCTTC. This gives the protein CASRPGADPYGYTF.

The chain carries TRBV19 and TRBJ1-5, with TRBD1 as a possible D gene (6 bases). Trimming cost V 4 bases and J 0 bases, with 10 bases left between them. CDR3 length: 15 amino acids. Germline V lookup: CDR1 LNHDA, CDR2 SQIVND (reference sequence). The CDR3 DNA follows: TGTGCCAGTAGTAGCAGGGGCTATAGCAATCAGCCCCAGCATTTT. Translated: CASSSRGYSNQPQHF.

CDR3 sequence (DNA): TGTGCCAGCAGTGAATTGGGACAGGGACCCACAGATACGCAGTATTTT. This gives the protein CASSELGQGPTDTQYF. V gene TRBV25-1 combines with J gene TRBJ2-3; 9 bases agree with TRBD1. Germline loops: CDR1 MGHDK, CDR2 SYGVNS. The trim removed 1 base at V and 2 bases at J, leaving 4 bases unmatched. The CDR3 sequence is 16 residues long.

The chain has TRBV4-2 and TRBJ2-1; 10 nucleotides agree with TRBD1. The V gene's germline CDR1 is LGHNA and CDR2 YNFKEQ. The ends lost 4 bases at V and 4 bases at J; junction bases unmatched: 4. The CDR3 sequence is 15 residues long. The CDR3 spells CASSPGQGKYNEQFF. In DNA form, the CDR3 reads TGTGCCAGCAGCCCGGGACAGGGGAAATACAATGAGCAGTTCTTC.

The rearrangement links TRBV18 to TRBJ2-1; the match to TRBD2 covers 7 bases. This CDR3 contains 14 residues. CDR1 and CDR2 from the germline V gene are KGHSH and LQKENI. V trimming: 3 bases; J trimming: 4 bases; junction bases outside the gene matches: 3. The CDR3 protein is CASSPQRGYNEQFF. CDR3 DNA: TGTGCCAGCTCACCTCAGCGGGGATACAATGAGCAGTTCTTC.

This chain joins TRBV25-1 and TRBJ1-2, with 7 nucleotides matching TRBD1. Per the germline V gene, CDR1 is MGHDK and CDR2 is SYGVNS. J gave up 4 bases and V 1 base, and 6 bases lay outside the gene matches. There are 15 residues in the CDR3. CDR3 coding DNA: TGTGCCAGCAGTGAATTGGAGGGGGCTGGCTATGGCTACACCTTC. Its protein product is CASSELEGAGYGYTF.

This clone was picked up one time. V is TRBV5-6 and J is TRBJ2-2; 7 bases map to TRBD1. V lost 0 bases and J lost 9; bases outside the gene matches: 5. The CDR3 spans 14 residues. The V gene's germline CDR1 is SGHDT and CDR2 YYEEEE. In nucleotides, the CDR3 is TGTGCCAGCAGCTTGGACAGGGGTGGTCGGGAGCTGTTTTTT. It is translated as CASSLDRGGRELFF.

The chain's CDR3 is CASSLKPGGAYEQYF. The CDR3 nucleotides read TGTGCCAGCAGTTTAAAGCCTGGCGGGGCCTACGAGCAGTACTTC. This sequence joins TRBV27 and TRBJ2-7; possible D gene TRBD2, 6 bases. The CDR3 is made up of 15 amino acids. The V end was cut by 2 bases, the J end by 2 bases, with 13 bases between. In germline, CDR1 is MNHEY, CDR2 SMNVEV (reference sequence).

This clone was counted between two and nine times. The CDR3 DNA is TGCGCCAGCAGCCGGGGGACTAGCGGGAAATCCTACAATGAGCAGTTCTTC. Residues: CASSRGTSGKSYNEQFF. The rearrangement uses TRBV4-3 and TRBJ2-1, with TRBD2 matching over 13 bases. The CDR3 totals 17 residues. Germline loops: CDR1 LGHNA, CDR2 YSLEER. J was trimmed by 1 base and V by 4 bases; bases with no gene match: 4.

This clone was picked up one time. The chain combines TRBV19 with TRBJ2-1; TRBD2 matches at 11 bases. CDR1 is LNHDA and CDR2 is SQIVND in the germline V gene (reference sequence). V lost 3 bases and J lost 8; bases outside the gene matches: 6. This CDR3 has 15 amino acids. DNA for the CDR3: TGTGCCAGTAGTATTTTACTAGCGGGAGTTCATGAGCAGTTCTTC. It yields the protein CASSILLAGVHEQFF.

CDR3 DNA: TGTGCCAGCAGTTCCCGGACAGCAAGAAACATTCAGTACTTC. Encoded protein: CASSSRTARNIQYF. This chain joins TRBV6-1 and TRBJ2-4; tentative D call: TRBD1 (6 bases). The V and J ends lost 5 bases and 6 bases respectively, with 14 bases between them. This CDR3 region has 14 residues. Germline values: CDR1 MNHNS, CDR2 SASEGT.

This clone appeared once. The rearrangement links TRBV30 to TRBJ2-5; a possible D gene is TRBD2 (5 bases). The J call could be wrong; TRBJ2-7 is a better fit for the DNA end. CDR3 length: 17 residues. CDR1 is GTSNPN, CDR2 SVGIG, per germline (reference sequence). In DNA, the CDR3 is TGTGCCTGGAGTTTCAGACGGTTGGGCGGAGGTTTATACGAGCAGTACTTC. Translation: CAWSFRRLGGGLYEQYF.

In its sample, this clone was seen once. V usage is TRBV7-8 and J usage is TRBJ1-4; 8 positions agree with TRBD1. Germline loops: CDR1 SGHVS, CDR2 FQNEAQ. This CDR3 has 17 amino acids. The trim removed 5 bases at V and 7 bases at J, leaving 15 bases unmatched. CDR3 sequence (DNA): TGTGCCAGCAGCCCACAGGCTGTAGTCAGGGGGCGTGAAAAACTGTTTTTT. Translated, it gives CASSPQAVVRGREKLFF.

The CDR3 sequence is CASSTSLAGGSSTGYEQYF. The CDR3 DNA follows: TGCGCCAGCAGCACATCTCTCGCGGGAGGATCATCGACGGGCTACGAGCAGTACTTC. V and J are TRBV5-1 and TRBJ2-7; 8 positions match TRBD2. The CDR3 consists of 19 residues. With V trimmed by 4 bases and J by 3 bases, 21 bases remained unmatched. The germline V gene has CDR1 SGHRS and CDR2 YFSETQ.

A single count supports this clone. CDR3 bases: TGTGCCAGCAGTGAAGCGACTAGCGGGAGCACAGATACGCAGTATTTT. It yields the protein CASSEATSGSTDTQYF. The chain joins TRBV2 to TRBJ2-3, with 10 positions matching TRBD2. The CDR3 length is 16 residues. In germline, CDR1 is SNHLY, CDR2 FYNNEI. Germline trimming cut 0 bases from V and 0 bases from J; bases unmatched to any gene: 0.